This T cell receptor (beta chain) was sequenced in a study of CD8+CD57+ T cells in acquired aplastic anemia. Study-level information: When averaged, DNA from sorted CD4+ and CD8+ cells came to around 3 ug.

CDR1 and CDR2 from the germline V gene are SQVTM and ANQGSEA. This CDR3 comprises 13 residues. The V end lost 6 bases, the J end lost 2 bases, and 14 bases lay between the germline ends. In regard to this clonotype: Antigen: not known.

The study, taken as a whole, reports: Patients and controls were found to share approximately 31 CD8+ CDR3 sequences. Patients and healthy controls showed no significant CD8+ Simpson's diversity difference.

Genomic DNA, the template, was used for profiling of the TCR beta VDJ and CDR3. TCRdb reprocessed the reads via MiXCR and lists one record per CDR3 protein. Of about 270,000 distinct CDR3 sequences listed, 56% are singletons. The sequenced sample was sorted CD4+, CD8+, or CD8+CD57+ T cells (not recorded which) from PBMCs. The origin of this receptor is a human donor with severe aplastic anemia or a healthy control (not recorded which). The chain employs TRBV29-1 and TRBJ2-7; D is perhaps TRBD2 (6 bases). CDR3 nucleotide sequence: TGCAGCGTCCTGACTAGTAGGGCCTACGAGCAGTACTTC. It encodes CSVLTSRAYEQYF.